Following are 17 T cell receptor beta chains from one sample sequenced in a study of blood T cell repertoires in COVID-19. The assay was immunoSEQ multiplex PCR, and TCRdb's table has in-frame clones only and misses some. The repertoire holds around 60,000 clones, with 88% as singletons. Sequencing was carried out using peripheral blood. The source of these receptors is a man in his forties or fifties with active COVID-19.

The J gene is TRBJ1-2, the V gene TRBV18; 10 nucleotides agree with TRBD1. Germline CDR1 reads KGHSH; CDR2 reads LQKENI. The CDR3 extends over 16 amino acids. The ends lost 10 bases at V and 4 bases at J; junction bases unmatched: 15. CDR3 sequence: CATLRDRGIHFYGYTF. The DNA for the CDR3 is TGTGCCACCCTCAGGGACAGGGGAATCCACTTCTATGGCTACACCTTC.

The chain has TRBV18 and TRBJ1-1, with D perhaps matching TRBD1 (5 bases). Germline V gives CDR1 KGHSH, CDR2 LQKENI. The CDR3 loop spans 14 amino acids. V shed 6 bases and J shed 1 base, with 12 bases lying between them. The chain's CDR3 is CASSPSGGNTEAFF. In nucleotides, the CDR3 is TGTGCCAGCTCTCCCTCGGGGGGGAACACTGAAGCTTTCTTT.

The V call is TRBV6-2 or TRBV6-3, the J call TRBJ2-7, with D possibly being TRBD1 (5 bases). The CDR3 spans 15 residues. Trimming removed 4 bases at V and 0 bases at J, with 13 bases between. The germline gives CDR1 MNHEY, CDR2 SVGEGT. This CDR3 reads CASSWTQGVSYEQYF. For the CDR3, the DNA is TGTGCCAGCAGTTGGACACAAGGGGTCTCCTACGAGCAGTACTTC.

In this sample, this clone turned up once. The chain links TRBV5-5 to TRBJ2-5; no clear D. V lost 0 bases and J lost 4, with 7 bases in between. The CDR3 runs to 13 residues. Germline V gene sequence: CDR1 SGHKS, CDR2 YYEKEE (reference sequence). This CDR3 reads CASSLGWAETQYF. CDR3 sequence (DNA): TGTGCCAGCAGCTTGGGGTGGGCAGAGACCCAGTACTTC.

This clone has just one count. The J gene is TRBJ2-2, the V gene TRBV30; TRBD2 might be the D (6 bases). The V gene lost 4 bases and the J gene lost 2 bases, with 14 bases spanning the gap. CDR1 and CDR2 (germline): GTSNPN, SVGIG (reference sequence). The CDR3 sequence is 15 residues long. This chain's CDR3 is CAWNQGLGNTGELFF. The CDR3 DNA reads as TGTGCCTGGAACCAGGGACTGGGTAACACCGGGGAGCTGTTTTTT.

V and J are TRBV5-4 and TRBJ2-6; TRBD1 aligns across 7 bases. From germline, CDR1 is SGHNT and CDR2 YYREEE (reference sequence). The CDR3 runs to 17 residues. J lost 0 bases, V lost 4 bases, and 7 bases had no gene match. The CDR3 DNA reads TGTGCCAGCAGCCCCGGGACAGTGCTCTCTGGGGCCAACGTCCTGACTTTC. Translation: CASSPGTVLSGANVLTF.

This clone was seen once. V is TRBV5-1 and J is TRBJ2-7; D is unclear. The CDR3 is made up of 13 amino acids. With 4 bases removed from V and 2 bases from J, the gap between germline ends came to 10 bases. Germline CDR1 is SGHRS and CDR2 is YFSETQ. CDR3 residues: CASSPPRPYEQYF. The CDR3 coding sequence is TGCGCCAGCAGCCCCCCCCGTCCCTACGAGCAGTACTTC.

V usage is TRBV4-1 and J usage is TRBJ1-1; D is unclear. CDR3 size: 13 residues. V shed 3 bases and J shed 6 bases, with 11 bases lying between them. The germline V gene has CDR1 MGHRA and CDR2 YSYEKL. Written as DNA, the CDR3 is TGCGCCAGCAGCCACCCAAACTCCCCTGAAGCTTTCTTT. Translation: CASSHPNSPEAFF.

The chain is built from TRBV13 and TRBJ1-3, with D hard to call. This CDR3 spans 16 amino acids. The V gene's germline CDR1 is PRHDT and CDR2 FYEKMQ (reference sequence). The ends were cut back, 1 base at V and 1 base at J, with 11 bases in the middle. This CDR3 is CASSLVRGPSGNTIYF. DNA of the CDR3: TGTGCCAGCAGCTTAGTCCGGGGTCCTTCTGGAAACACCATATATTTT. The variable domain in full, with the rest retrieved from reference TRBV13 and TRBJ1-3, is AAGVIQSPRHLIKEKRETATLKCYPIPRHDTVYWYQQGPGQDPQFLISFYEKMQSDKGSIPDRFSAQQFSDYHSELNMSSLELGDSALYFCASSLVRGPSGNTIYFGEGSWLTVV.

The V and J genes are TRBV5-1 and TRBJ2-7; TRBD1 matches at 7 bases. The CDR3 sequence is 16 residues long. Germline assignment: CDR1 SGHRS and CDR2 YFSETQ. V lost 6 bases and J lost 0; bases outside the gene matches: 12. CDR3 loop: CASTHNPGQTSYEQYF. CDR3 in DNA: TGCGCCAGCACTCATAACCCGGGACAGACCTCCTACGAGCAGTACTTC.

This chain links TRBV19 with TRBJ2-7; 8 bases map to TRBD2. J was trimmed by 2 bases and V by 5 bases; bases with no gene match: 5. This CDR3 spans 14 amino acids. The germline CDR1 and CDR2 sequences are LNHDA and SQIVND (reference sequence). The CDR3, as DNA: TGTGCCAGTAGTCCCCGGGGGGGACCCTACGAGCAGTACTTC. Protein: CASSPRGGPYEQYF.

The V and J genes are TRBV5-8 and TRBJ2-5; 9 bases agree with TRBD2. CDR3 length: 14 residues. The junction had 5 bases not matched to a gene; V was cut back by 4 bases and J by 4 bases. Germline values: CDR1 SGHTS, CDR2 YDEGEE. CDR3 residues: CASSPGLAVETQYF. CDR3 nucleotides: TGTGCCAGCAGCCCGGGACTAGCCGTAGAGACCCAGTACTTC.

The CDR3 loop is CASSVGLAGATKNQETQYF. CDR3 sequence (DNA): TGTGCCAGCAGCGTAGGACTAGCGGGGGCGACTAAGAACCAAGAGACCCAGTACTTC. The rearrangement joins TRBV9 to TRBJ2-5; 12 bases are a match to TRBD2. The germline V gene encodes CDR1 SGDLS and CDR2 YYNGEE. The V and J ends lost 0 bases and 0 bases, in that order; junction bases with no gene match: 9. The CDR3 has 19 residues.

V is TRBV29-1 and J is TRBJ1-4; D is unresolved. CDR1 is SQVTM and CDR2 is ANQGSEA in the germline V gene. The CDR3 contains 11 residues. The CDR3 DNA reads as TGCGCGGAAGGGAGCGGAGAAAAACTGTTTTTT. It encodes CAEGSGEKLFF.

This chain links TRBV15 with TRBJ1-1; D is possibly TRBD1 (6 bases). Deletions cut 5 bases from V and 5 bases from J, with 12 bases between. The CDR3 has 13 amino acids. Germline CDR1 and CDR2: LNHNV and YYDKDF (reference sequence). The CDR3 DNA reads TGTGCCACCAGCTCCCCCAGGGGAACTGAAGCTTTCTTT. Residues: CATSSPRGTEAFF.

The chain uses TRBV19 and TRBJ2-1; TRBD2 might be the D (6 bases). Germline V CDR1 and CDR2: LNHDA, SQIVND (reference sequence). Between the trimmed V and J ends, which lost 3 bases and 8 bases, there was a span of 26 bases. The CDR3 runs to 18 residues. The CDR3: CASSIGFSVGGEYYEQFF. The CDR3 DNA is TGTGCCAGTAGTATTGGATTTTCGGTCGGCGGGGAGTACTATGAGCAGTTCTTC.

The chain links TRBV5-8 to TRBJ1-5; 9 bases match TRBD1. Per the germline V gene, CDR1 is SGHTS and CDR2 is YDEGEE. The CDR3 length is 15 residues. V gave up 5 bases and J gave up 4 bases; unmatched junction bases: 7. The CDR3 is CASRNRDRENQPQHF. The CDR3 nucleotides are TGTGCCAGCAGAAATCGGGACAGGGAAAATCAGCCCCAGCATTTT. Based on the CDR3 plus reference TRBV5-8 and TRBJ1-5, the full variable domain is EAGVTQSPTHLIKTRGQQATLRCSPISGHTSVYWYQQALGLGLQFLLWYDEGEERNRGNFPPRFSGRQFPNYSSELNVNALELEDSALYLCASRNRDRENQPQHFGDGTRLSIL.